Each of the 9 T cell receptor beta chains below was sequenced from the same sample in a study of blood T cells in healthy people across ages. Alongside a J-beta primer mix, a sample-barcoded 5' primer served in a second PCR lasting about 7 to 11 cycles. TCRdb re-called the 5' RACE reads through MiXCR, storing one row per CDR3 protein. The sample consists of 750,000 or so distinct CDR3 sequences, approximately 25% of them appearing once. These data are also associated with another study on T cells of mothers and their children.

The source material was blood. All receptors come from a boy between 10 and 17 years old in good health.

The rearrangement links TRBV24-1 to TRBJ2-1; TRBD2 matches at 14 bases. The CDR3 covers 17 residues. Germline loops: CDR1 KGHDR, CDR2 SFDVKD. V was pared by 4 bases and J by 5 bases, with 6 bases of the junction left unmatched. The CDR3 protein is CATSDGLAGGLNNEQFF. The CDR3 DNA reads as TGTGCCACCAGTGACGGACTAGCGGGAGGTTTAAACAATGAGCAGTTCTTC.

J is TRBJ2-5 and V is TRBV5-1; 10 bases are shared with TRBD1. Trimming removed 1 base from V and 5 bases from J; junction bases left unmatched: 14. The CDR3 is made up of 18 amino acids. CDR1 is SGHRS and CDR2 is YFSETQ in the germline V gene. CDR3 in amino acids: CASSLLGRGQGYVETQYF. As DNA, the CDR3 is TGCGCCAGCAGCTTGCTGGGGAGGGGACAGGGGTATGTGGAGACCCAGTACTTC.

V gene TRBV29-1 combines with J gene TRBJ2-7; 7 bases line up with TRBD1. The length of the CDR3 is 12 residues. V trimming: 5 bases; J trimming: 4 bases; junction bases outside the gene matches: 5. Germline V CDR1 and CDR2: SQVTM, ANQGSEA. The CDR3 DNA sequence: TGCAGCGTTAGTACAGGGGAGTACGAGCAGTACTTC. Residues: CSVSTGEYEQYF.

This clonotype was found a few times. This chain links TRBV6-5 with TRBJ2-4; D assignment may be TRBD1 or TRBD2 (5 bases each). The germline V and J ends were trimmed by 5 bases and 0 bases, with 20 bases remaining between them. The germline CDR1 and CDR2 sequences are MNHEY and SVGAGI. The CDR3 extends over 18 amino acids. The CDR3 nucleotides are TGTGCCAGCAGTACTGGGACCGCCTGGGGGTTAGCCAAAAACATTCAGTACTTC. Residues: CASSTGTAWGLAKNIQYF.

The chain is built from TRBV7-9 and TRBJ2-5, with D unclear. Germline CDR1 is SEHNR and CDR2 is FQNEAQ (reference sequence). Trimming shortened V by 4 bases and J by 1 base, and 13 bases separated the two germline ends. This CDR3 spans 15 amino acids. The CDR3 DNA is TGTGCCAGCAGCTCAGAGCGAGACCCCCAAGAGACCCAGTACTTC. Translation: CASSSERDPQETQYF.

In its sample, this clonotype was seen a few times. This chain links TRBV10-3 with TRBJ2-5; 7 bases are shared with TRBD1. With the DNA end fitting TRBJ2-7 better, the J assignment may be wrong. This CDR3 is 15 amino acids long. In germline, CDR1 is ENHRY, CDR2 SYGVKD. The CDR3, as DNA: TGTGCCATCAGTGAATACCGGGACAGCGCCTACGAGCAGTACTTC. Its translation: CAISEYRDSAYEQYF.

This clonotype showed up just a few times. The V call is TRBV29-1, the J call TRBJ2-3; the D gene is possibly TRBD1 (7 bases). V was pared by 7 bases and J by 4 bases, with 15 bases between. This CDR3 is 13 amino acids long. Germline CDR1 reads SQVTM; CDR2 reads ANQGSEA. CDR3 DNA: TGCAGCGGCGGGACAGTAAGACCAGATACGCAGTATTTT. Residues: CSGGTVRPDTQYF.

The rearrangement uses TRBV12-5 and TRBJ2-3, with 7 bases that match TRBD2. The CDR3 is made up of 15 amino acids. The germline V gene has CDR1 LGHNT and CDR2 FRNRAP. J lost 6 bases, V lost 0 bases, and 6 bases had no gene match. The CDR3 DNA follows: TGTGCTAGTGGTTTGGTGGGAGGGGCCGAGGATACGCAGTATTTT. Protein product: CASGLVGGAEDTQYF.

This clonotype was seen only a few times. The rearrangement joins TRBV12-3 or TRBV12-4 to TRBJ1-2; TRBD1 might be the D (5 bases). V lost 7 bases to trimming and J lost 7 bases, with 13 bases between them. CDR3 size: 12 residues. This CDR3 reads CASKTALTGYTF. The CDR3 region has the DNA TGTGCCAGCAAGACAGCTCTTACTGGCTACACCTTC.